A single T cell receptor (beta chain) is shown here with its context. This sample was taken from a study of blood T cell repertoires in COVID-19. Study context: The analysed material was cDNA or gDNA that came from T cells, B-cell-depleted T cells, or PBMCs.

Authors' analysis steps: Quantification of nucleated cells was approximated via reference gene primer amplification. Sequenced by immunoSEQ multiplex PCR; TCRdb stores in-frame clones only, minus some. The DNA was the basis for D and trimming; V, J and clone size are from that table. This repertoire shows roughly 120,000 clones, about 80% found once; its top ten account for about 4%. The sequencing sample was made of peripheral blood. This sequence originates from a woman aged 80 or older with acute or convalescent COVID-19.

CDR3 region: CASGPLGGNNSPLHF. CDR3 DNA sequence: TGTGCCAGCGGGCCCCTGGGAGGGAATAATTCACCCCTCCACTTT. This chain connects TRBV2 to TRBJ1-6; D not certain. This CDR3 region has 15 residues. V dropped 8 bases and J dropped 5 bases, with 16 bases sitting between them. CDR1 and CDR2 (germline): SNHLY, FYNNEI.